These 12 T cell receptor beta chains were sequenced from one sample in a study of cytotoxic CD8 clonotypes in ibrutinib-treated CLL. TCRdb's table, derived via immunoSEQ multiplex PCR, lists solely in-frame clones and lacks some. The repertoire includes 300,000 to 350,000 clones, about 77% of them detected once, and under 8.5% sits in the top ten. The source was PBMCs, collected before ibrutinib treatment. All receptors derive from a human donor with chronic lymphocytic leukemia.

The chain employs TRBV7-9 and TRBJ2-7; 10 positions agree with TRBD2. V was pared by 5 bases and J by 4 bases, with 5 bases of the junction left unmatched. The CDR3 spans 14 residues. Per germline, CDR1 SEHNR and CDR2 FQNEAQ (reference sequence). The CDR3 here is CASSPGTSVYEQYF. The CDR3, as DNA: TGTGCCAGCAGCCCCGGGACTAGCGTTTACGAGCAGTACTTC.

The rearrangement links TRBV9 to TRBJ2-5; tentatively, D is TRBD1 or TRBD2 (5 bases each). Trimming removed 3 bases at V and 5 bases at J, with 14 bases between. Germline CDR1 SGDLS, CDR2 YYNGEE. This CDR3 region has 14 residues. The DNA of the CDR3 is TGTGCCAGCAGCGCCGGGGCAGGTGGGGAGACCCAGTACTTC. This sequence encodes CASSAGAGGETQYF.

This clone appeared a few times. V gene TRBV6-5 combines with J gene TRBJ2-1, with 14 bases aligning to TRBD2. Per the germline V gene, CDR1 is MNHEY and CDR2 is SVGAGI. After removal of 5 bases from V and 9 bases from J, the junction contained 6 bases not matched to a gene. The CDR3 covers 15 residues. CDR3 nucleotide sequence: TGTGCCAGCAGTCAGGGACTAGCGGGAGTGTTTGAGCAGTTCTTC. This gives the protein CASSQGLAGVFEQFF.

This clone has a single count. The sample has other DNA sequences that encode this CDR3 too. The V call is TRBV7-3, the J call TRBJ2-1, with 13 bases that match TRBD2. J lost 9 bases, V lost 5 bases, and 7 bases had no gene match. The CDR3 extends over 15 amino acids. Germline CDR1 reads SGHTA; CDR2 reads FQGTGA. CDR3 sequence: CASSPTSGRAGEQFF. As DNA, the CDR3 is TGTGCCAGCAGCCCCACTAGCGGGAGGGCAGGTGAGCAGTTCTTC.

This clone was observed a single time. The CDR3 DNA is TGTGCCAGCAGCCCGGGACTAGCGACCTATACGCAGTATTTT. As protein: CASSPGLATYTQYF. The V and J genes are TRBV11-2 and TRBJ2-3, with 10 bases matching TRBD2. Losses at the gene ends were 5 bases for V and 7 bases for J; bases not matched to a gene: 6. Germline V gives CDR1 SGHAT, CDR2 FQNNGV. The CDR3 has 14 amino acids.

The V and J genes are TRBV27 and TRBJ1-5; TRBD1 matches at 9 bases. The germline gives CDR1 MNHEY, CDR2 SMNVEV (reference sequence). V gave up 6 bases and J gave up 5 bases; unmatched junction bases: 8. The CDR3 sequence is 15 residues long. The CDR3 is CASRTGGGVYQPQHF. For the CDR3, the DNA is TGTGCCAGCAGAACAGGGGGCGGTGTATATCAGCCCCAGCATTTT.

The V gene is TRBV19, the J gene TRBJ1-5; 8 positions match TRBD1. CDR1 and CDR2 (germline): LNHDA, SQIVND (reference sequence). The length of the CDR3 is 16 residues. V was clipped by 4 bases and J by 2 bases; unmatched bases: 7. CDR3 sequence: CASSNTGGVGNQPQHF. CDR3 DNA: TGTGCCAGTAGTAATACAGGGGGTGTTGGCAATCAGCCCCAGCATTTT.

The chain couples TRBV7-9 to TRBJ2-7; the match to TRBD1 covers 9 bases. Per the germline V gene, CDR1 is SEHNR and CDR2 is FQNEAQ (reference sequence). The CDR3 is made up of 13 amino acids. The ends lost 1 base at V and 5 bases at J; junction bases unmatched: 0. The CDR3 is CASSLGTGDEQYF. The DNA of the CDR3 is TGTGCCAGCAGCTTAGGGACAGGGGACGAGCAGTACTTC.

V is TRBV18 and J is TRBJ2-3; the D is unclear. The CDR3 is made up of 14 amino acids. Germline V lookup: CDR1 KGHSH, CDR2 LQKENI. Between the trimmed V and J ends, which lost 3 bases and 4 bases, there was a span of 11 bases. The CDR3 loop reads CASSPIEWADTQYF. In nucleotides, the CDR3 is TGTGCCAGCTCACCGATAGAGTGGGCAGATACGCAGTATTTT.

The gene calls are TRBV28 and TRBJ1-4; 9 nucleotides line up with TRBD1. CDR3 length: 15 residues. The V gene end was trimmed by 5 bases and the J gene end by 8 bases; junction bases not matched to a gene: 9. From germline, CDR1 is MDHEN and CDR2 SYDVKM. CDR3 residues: CASSPTGGGVEKLFF. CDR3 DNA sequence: TGTGCCAGCAGTCCGACAGGGGGAGGAGTGGAAAAACTGTTTTTT.

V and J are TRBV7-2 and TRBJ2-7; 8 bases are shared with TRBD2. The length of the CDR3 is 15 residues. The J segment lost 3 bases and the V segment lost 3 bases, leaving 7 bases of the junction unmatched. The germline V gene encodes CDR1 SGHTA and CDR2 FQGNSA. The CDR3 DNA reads TGTGCCAGCAGCTTTTTAAGCGGGGGACGCTACGAGCAGTACTTC. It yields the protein CASSFLSGGRYEQYF.

The CDR3 is CSVVRGGQGMEVDYGYTF. The CDR3 nucleotides read TGCAGCGTTGTTCGTGGGGGCCAGGGAATGGAAGTGGACTATGGCTACACCTTC. V and J are TRBV29-1 and TRBJ1-2; D is perhaps TRBD1 (6 bases). The CDR3 contains 18 residues. Germline values: CDR1 SQVTM, CDR2 ANQGSEA. The germline V and J ends were trimmed by 4 bases and 3 bases, with 27 bases remaining between them.